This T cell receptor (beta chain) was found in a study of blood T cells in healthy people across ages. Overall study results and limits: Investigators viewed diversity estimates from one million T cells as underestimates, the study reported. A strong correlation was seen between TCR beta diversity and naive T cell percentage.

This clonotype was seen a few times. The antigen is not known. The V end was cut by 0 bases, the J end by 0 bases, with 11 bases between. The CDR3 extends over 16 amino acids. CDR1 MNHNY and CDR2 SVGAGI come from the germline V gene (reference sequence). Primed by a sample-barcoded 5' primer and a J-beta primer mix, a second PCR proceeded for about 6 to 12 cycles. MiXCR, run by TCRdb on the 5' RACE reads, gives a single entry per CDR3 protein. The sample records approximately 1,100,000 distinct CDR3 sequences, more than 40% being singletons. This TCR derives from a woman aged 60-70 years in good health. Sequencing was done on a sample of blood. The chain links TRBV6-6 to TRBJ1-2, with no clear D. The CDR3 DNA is TGTGCCAGCAGTTACTCACACGTCGGAGCTAACTATGGCTACACCTTC. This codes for CASSYSHVGANYGYTF.